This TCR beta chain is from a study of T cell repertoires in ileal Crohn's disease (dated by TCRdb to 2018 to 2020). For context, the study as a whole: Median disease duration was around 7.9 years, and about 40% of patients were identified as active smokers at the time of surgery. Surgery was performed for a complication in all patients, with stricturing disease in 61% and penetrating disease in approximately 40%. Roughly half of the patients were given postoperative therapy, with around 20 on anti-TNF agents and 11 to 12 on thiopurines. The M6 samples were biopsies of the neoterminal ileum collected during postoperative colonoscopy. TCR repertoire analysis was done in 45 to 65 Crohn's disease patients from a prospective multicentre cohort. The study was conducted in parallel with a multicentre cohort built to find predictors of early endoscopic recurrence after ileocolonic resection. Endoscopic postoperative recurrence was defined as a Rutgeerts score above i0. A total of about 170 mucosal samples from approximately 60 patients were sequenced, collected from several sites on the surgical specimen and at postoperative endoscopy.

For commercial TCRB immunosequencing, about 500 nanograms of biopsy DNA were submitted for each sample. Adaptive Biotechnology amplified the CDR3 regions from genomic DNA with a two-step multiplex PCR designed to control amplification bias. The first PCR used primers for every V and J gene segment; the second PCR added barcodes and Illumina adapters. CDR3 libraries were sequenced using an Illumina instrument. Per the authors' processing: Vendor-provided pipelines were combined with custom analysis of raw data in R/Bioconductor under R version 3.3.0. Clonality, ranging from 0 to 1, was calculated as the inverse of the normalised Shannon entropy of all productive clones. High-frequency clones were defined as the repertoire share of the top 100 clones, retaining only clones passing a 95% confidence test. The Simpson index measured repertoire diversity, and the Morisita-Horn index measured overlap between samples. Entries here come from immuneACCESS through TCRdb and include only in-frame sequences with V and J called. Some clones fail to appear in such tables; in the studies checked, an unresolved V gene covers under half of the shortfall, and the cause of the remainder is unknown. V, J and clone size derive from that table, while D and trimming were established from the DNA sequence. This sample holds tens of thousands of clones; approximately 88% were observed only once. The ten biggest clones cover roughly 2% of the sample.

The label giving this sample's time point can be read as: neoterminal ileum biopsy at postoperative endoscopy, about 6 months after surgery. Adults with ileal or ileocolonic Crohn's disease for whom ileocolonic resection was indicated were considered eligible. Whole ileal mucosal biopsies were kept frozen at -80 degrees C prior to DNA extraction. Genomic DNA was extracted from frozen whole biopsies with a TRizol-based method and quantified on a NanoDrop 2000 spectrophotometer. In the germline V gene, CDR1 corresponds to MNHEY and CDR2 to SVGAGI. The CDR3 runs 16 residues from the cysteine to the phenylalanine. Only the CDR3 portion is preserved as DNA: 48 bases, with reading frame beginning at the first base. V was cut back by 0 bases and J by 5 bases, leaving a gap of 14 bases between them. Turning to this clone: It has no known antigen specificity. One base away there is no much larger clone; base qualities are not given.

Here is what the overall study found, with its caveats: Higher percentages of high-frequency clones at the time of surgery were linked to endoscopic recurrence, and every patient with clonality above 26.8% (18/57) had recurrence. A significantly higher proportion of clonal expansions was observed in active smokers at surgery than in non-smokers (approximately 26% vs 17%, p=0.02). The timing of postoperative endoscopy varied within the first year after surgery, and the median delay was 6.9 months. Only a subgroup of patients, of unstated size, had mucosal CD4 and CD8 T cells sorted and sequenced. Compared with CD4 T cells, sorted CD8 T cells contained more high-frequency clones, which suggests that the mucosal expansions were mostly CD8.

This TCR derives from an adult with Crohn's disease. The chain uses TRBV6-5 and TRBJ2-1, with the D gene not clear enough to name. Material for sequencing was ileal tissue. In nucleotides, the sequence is TGTGCCAGCAGTTACTCTCCTTCGGTCCAAAACAATGAGCAGTTCTTC. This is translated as CASSYSPSVQNNEQFF.